Listed below are T cell receptor beta chains from one sample, sequenced in a study of blood T cells in healthy people across ages. MiXCR was run by TCRdb on the 5' RACE reads, yielding one entry per CDR3 protein. The top ten clones hold about 6.3% of a sample with 1.2 million to 1.5 million distinct CDR3 sequences, approximately 59% of them seen once. The sample comprised blood. Receptor source: a man aged 18 to 30 in good health. CDR3s include the opening cysteine and the closing phenylalanine or tryptophan. Clone sizes are given selectively: once, few, many, or a class where the clone is expanded.

j_gene,abundance,v_gene,CDR3aa
TRBJ1-5,-,TRBV13,CASSPGTGIGQPQHF
TRBJ2-4,-,TRBV12-3/TRBV12-4,CASNLGTEGNIQYF
TRBJ2-1,few,TRBV20-1,CSARDFMPSGNEQFF
TRBJ2-7,-,TRBV20-1,CSARMTGSYEQYF
TRBJ2-1,-,TRBV13,CASTLGSGGSPYNEQFF
-,-,TRBV27,CASSFSGRPYEQYF
TRBJ2-7,-,TRBV20-1,CSASRQLYEQYF
TRBJ2-7,-,TRBV7-2,CASSRLAGLTYEQYF
TRBJ2-7,-,TRBV3-1,CASSQESRSYEQYF
-,-,TRBV28,CASTAWDYEQYF
TRBJ1-1,once,TRBV5-1,CASSLDGATEAFF
TRBJ1-4,-,TRBV20-1,CSASGTGDEKLFF
TRBJ1-4,few,TRBV4-3,CASSPSGRTNEKLFF
TRBJ2-1,many,TRBV20-1,CSASSGLAGNEQFF
TRBJ2-1,-,TRBV4-1,CASSQVQKRPNEQFF
TRBJ2-5,-,TRBV21-1,CASSKGVKTDQETQYF
TRBJ1-2,-,TRBV30,CAWSPGGPNYGYTF
TRBJ1-1,few,TRBV27,CASSQQGENTEAFF
TRBJ2-1,few,TRBV29-1,CSVAPVLGNEQFF
TRBJ2-7,-,TRBV3-1,CASSQVEGLASYEQYF
TRBJ2-3,-,TRBV4-2,CASSQETGAYTDTQYF
TRBJ2-5,-,TRBV6-2/TRBV6-3,CASTQGVLASGGQETQYF
TRBJ2-4,few,TRBV20-1,CSATDYSGGLKEQYF
TRBJ1-1,-,TRBV27,CASSPRGRGEAFF
TRBJ1-2,-,TRBV6-5,CASSYSGDRVKGYTF
TRBJ1-2,many,TRBV12-3/TRBV12-4,CASSLGDGYTF
TRBJ1-2,few,TRBV27,CASSLLGIGGYTF
TRBJ2-7,-,TRBV7-9,CASSPNDDYSYEQYF
TRBJ2-5,few,TRBV6-5,CASGRGSGGSLLYF
TRBJ2-7,-,TRBV7-2,CASSLFLGQGYEQYF
TRBJ2-5,-,TRBV6-2/TRBV6-3,CASRQTGSQETQYF
TRBJ2-7,-,TRBV2,CASSESGPSYEQYF
TRBJ1-1,-,TRBV7-2,CASTDSQGMNTEVFF
TRBJ1-1,-,TRBV20-1,CSASQGVDTEAFF
TRBJ2-3,-,TRBV3-1,CASSPWGGARTDTQYF
TRBJ2-7,-,TRBV28,CASTSVRAKPSRANEQYF
TRBJ2-3,-,TRBV20-1,CSARDQEEGRTQYF
TRBJ2-7,-,TRBV7-9,CASSLVAGESEQYF
TRBJ2-3,-,TRBV9,CASSDMGPPSTDTQYF
TRBJ2-7,-,TRBV5-5,CASSLDEYEQYF
TRBJ2-7,-,TRBV28,CASSSPQKYEQYF
TRBJ2-1,many,TRBV29-1,CSVVRDPSNEQFF